The clone carrying this TCR beta chain was found a few times. Its matching antigen is unknown. A second PCR of about 7 to 12 cycles used a sample-barcoded 5' primer and a J-beta primer mix. With 12 random nucleotides, a template-switch adaptor tagged each individual cDNA molecule. Each of the samples gave a minimum of 3 million paired-end reads that contained CDR3. TCRdb reanalysed the 5' RACE reads using MiXCR and keeps one entry per CDR3 protein. The data show hundreds of thousands of distinct CDR3 sequences, 58% seen once. The V gene's germline CDR1 is SQVTM and CDR2 ANQGSEA. The CDR3 runs 14 residues. Trimming cost V 0 bases and J 0 bases, with 9 bases left between them. This entry comes from a study of blood T cells in healthy people across ages. General study points: Diversity figures derived from one million T cells were judged to underestimate the true value.

The clonotype originates from a man aged 25 to 40 in good health. The sample comprised blood. The rearrangement links TRBV29-1 to TRBJ2-7; D unclear. The CDR3 spells CSVEDPVSSYEQYF. The CDR3 DNA reads TGCAGCGTTGAAGACCCAGTGAGCTCCTACGAGCAGTACTTC.